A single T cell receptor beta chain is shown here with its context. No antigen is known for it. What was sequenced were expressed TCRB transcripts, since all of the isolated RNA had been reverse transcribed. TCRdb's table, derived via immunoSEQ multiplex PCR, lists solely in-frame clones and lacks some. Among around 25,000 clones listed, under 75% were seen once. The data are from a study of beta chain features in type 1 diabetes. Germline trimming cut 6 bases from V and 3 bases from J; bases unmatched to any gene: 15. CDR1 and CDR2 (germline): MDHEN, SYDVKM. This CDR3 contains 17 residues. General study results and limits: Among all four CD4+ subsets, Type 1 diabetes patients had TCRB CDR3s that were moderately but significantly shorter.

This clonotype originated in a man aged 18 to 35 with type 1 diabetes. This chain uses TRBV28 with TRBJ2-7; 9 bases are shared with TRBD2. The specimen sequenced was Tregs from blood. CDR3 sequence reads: CASSPRWASGTDYEQYF. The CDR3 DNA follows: TGTGCCAGCAGCCCCCGGTGGGCTAGCGGGACTGACTACGAGCAGTACTTC.